This T cell receptor beta chain was captured in a study of neurological immune-mediated disorders (dated by TCRdb to about 2019). Context from the whole study: Peripheral blood TCR-beta repertoires from HTLV-I-associated myelopathy (HAM/TSP) patients, multiple sclerosis patients and healthy controls were compared by UMI-based sequencing. The approximately 100 TCR-beta libraries included longitudinal samples, technical triplicates and paired sorted CD4+ and CD8+ T-cell subsets alongside PBMC samples. The cohort was made up of 60 to 75 subjects, consisting of about 14 HAM/TSP patients, roughly 35 multiple sclerosis patients and some 20 healthy controls. What the research found in general, with its limitations: Across subjects, expanded clones never shared an identical CDR3 amino acid sequence, which suggests that the TCR-beta repertoires in every group were private. The highest TCR clonal expansion was observed in HAM/TSP patients, whereas the lowest was observed in MS patients, even when compared with healthy controls.

As to this clonotype: Its antigen remains undetermined. No base quality values were provided; no much bigger clone lies one nucleotide off.

CDR3 length: 16 amino acids, cysteine to phenylalanine. Only CDR3 DNA is held: 48 bases, read in frame from base 1. The germline V gene encodes CDR1 SGHRS and CDR2 YFSETQ. Unmatched junction bases come to 7, with V trimmed by 1 base and J by 4 bases. cDNA synthesis used template-switch 5'RACE with a primer carrying a 10-nucleotide random unique molecular identifier tagging each TCR transcript. Every sequencing run yielded over 170 million TCR-beta sequences covering 15-18 subjects. The RNeasy kit was used to extract total RNA. The KAPA Real-time Library Amplification kit was used to amplify TCR-beta VDJ regions with primers for the TCR constant region and the 5'RACE anchor. Sample indexes and Illumina adaptors were added in a first PCR, after which library yield was increased in a second PCR. After Ampure bead purification, the TCR product of roughly 650 bp was size-selected on a 2% E-gel SizeSelection system. Before pooling, libraries had their quality checked on a Bioanalyzer, their concentration measured with Qubit, and their quantity determined with the Kapa Library Quantification kit. An Illumina HiSeq 2500 was used to sequence the libraries paired-end at 2 x 150 bp. To increase sequence diversity, about 25-31% phiX was spiked into each library pool. Per the original workflow: The UMI-based MiGEC pipeline processed quality-filtered reads and removed over 80% of raw TCR sequences during error correction. IMGT germline references were used for aligning VDJ genes, and each clonotype was defined as a unique CDR3 amino acid sequence together with its V-J genes. VDJtools evaluated clonal expansion, Shannon diversity and CDR3 relatedness (CalcPairwiseDistances, ClusterSamples); CLCbio workbench built phylogenetic trees. A clone was classed as expanded if it had 8 or more unique UMIs, a cutoff based on coefficient-of-variation modelling across technical triplicates. TCRdb reworked the public reads: Q25 trimming with fastp, MiXCR clone assembly, productive beta chains retained. CDR3 protein sequences are deduplicated, and each keeps its most common genes and DNA. TCRdb, not the original authors, processed these V and J calls. The sample contains tens of thousands of distinct CDR3 sequences, about 25% of them found a single time. 20% to 25% of the sample is taken by the ten largest.

Healthy controls were blood bank volunteers in Maryland, USA. Unsorted PBMC libraries were generated from 2 million PBMCs stored in RNAlater at -80 °C until RNA extraction. Peripheral blood was subjected to Ficoll-Hypaque density gradient centrifugation to isolate PBMCs, which were then cryopreserved in liquid nitrogen. The TCR was taken from an older woman in good health. The sample comprised PBMCs. The rearrangement joined TRBV5-1 to TRBJ2-1, with 8 junctional bases fitting TRBD2. The nucleotides are TGCGCCAGCAGCTTGACATCGGCGGGGGGATACAATGAGCAGTTCTTC. Translated, it gives CASSLTSAGGYNEQFF.